The 27 T cell receptor beta chains given below trace back to one sample, sequenced in a study of naive and memory T cell subsets. Findings and limits, study-wide: Possibly reflecting memory cells re-expressing CD45RA, a few larger clonotypes occurred in naive repertoires, especially CD8.

Antigens of these TCRs are unknown. An equimolar mix of two oligonucleotides served as the beta constant-region primer for TRBC1 and TRBC2. The ligated cDNA underwent four PCR rounds using SP2 and nested alpha and beta constant-region primers. TCRdb ran MiXCR on the UMI-ligation and nested PCR reads and lists one entry per CDR3 protein. The table lists 90,000 to 120,000 distinct CDR3 sequences, about 14% of them singletons, with approximately 2.6% in the top ten. The sample consisted of naive CD8+ T cells from blood. Every receptor here comes from a human donor in good health.

Many counts were recorded for this clonotype. The chain is built from TRBV20-1 and TRBJ2-3; 7 bases agree with TRBD2. The germline V gene encodes CDR1 DFQATT and CDR2 SNEGSKA (reference sequence). This CDR3 region has 14 residues. Trimming took 6 bases from V and 0 from J; bases not matched to a gene: 6. This CDR3 reads CSALADISTDTQYF. In DNA, the CDR3 is TGCAGTGCCCTAGCGGATATTAGCACAGATACGCAGTATTTT.

This clonotype came up a few times. The genes are TRBV4-1 and TRBJ2-7; possible D gene TRBD1, 6 bases. Germline lookup yields CDR1 MGHRA and CDR2 YSYEKL. There are 15 residues in the CDR3. The V end was cut by 0 bases, the J end by 0 bases, with 9 bases between. CDR3 in amino acids: CASSQEGGSSYEQYF. CDR3 nucleotide sequence: TGCGCCAGCAGCCAAGAAGGGGGAAGCTCCTACGAGCAGTACTTC.

The CDR3 sequence is CASSPSGTANEQFF. CDR3 nucleotides: TGTGCCAGCAGCCCCTCCGGGACGGCTAATGAGCAGTTCTTC. This chain uses TRBV7-3 with TRBJ2-1; possibly TRBD1 or TRBD2 for D (5 bases each). This CDR3 comprises 14 residues. Germline V gene sequence: CDR1 SGHTA, CDR2 FQGTGA. V was clipped by 5 bases and J by 7 bases, with 15 bases between them.

The rearrangement links TRBV19 to TRBJ2-7; no definite D call. V was trimmed by 3 bases and J by 5 bases, leaving 11 bases between them. This CDR3 region has 13 residues. CDR1 is LNHDA and CDR2 is SQIVND in the germline V gene (reference sequence). The CDR3 here is CASSMYFPNEQYF. The DNA of the CDR3 is TGTGCCAGTAGTATGTACTTCCCCAACGAGCAGTACTTC.

This clonotype has at least ten counts. The CDR3 loop reads CASSPPPTGLNYGYTF. Written as DNA, the CDR3 is TGTGCCAGCAGCCCCCCCCCCACAGGACTAAACTATGGCTACACCTTC. The chain uses TRBV7-9 and TRBJ1-2, with D possibly being TRBD1 (5 bases). The V end lost 5 bases, the J end lost 2 bases, and 18 bases lay between the germline ends. The CDR3 contains 16 residues. Per germline, CDR1 SEHNR and CDR2 FQNEAQ (reference sequence). Full variable domain (outside the CDR3, taken from reference TRBV7-9 and TRBJ1-2): DTGVSQNPRHKITKRGQNVTFRCDPISEHNRLYWYRQTLGQGPEFLTYFQNEAQLEKSRLLSDRFSAERPKGSFSTLEIQRTEQGDSAMYLCASSPPPTGLNYGYTFGSGTRLTVV.

To note about this clonotype: A junction end diverges from the germline sequence, so it may reflect a read error. The V gene is TRBV12-3 or TRBV12-4, the J gene TRBJ2-2; no definite D call. The CDR3 covers 15 residues. In DNA form, the CDR3 reads TGTGCCAGCAGCTTAGACCGGTCGTACGCCGGGGAGCTGTTTTTT. Protein sequence: CASSLDRSYAGELFF.

This clonotype was seen repeatedly, ten times or more. J is TRBJ2-3 and V is TRBV12-3 or TRBV12-4; D may be TRBD1 (5 bases). The CDR3 runs 17 residues. Trimming took 3 bases from V and 1 from J, leaving 17 bases between them. CDR3 in DNA: TGTGCCAGCAGTTTTGGCCAGGGTAGTGGGCGCACAGATACGCAGTATTTT. This sequence encodes CASSFGQGSGRTDTQYF.

This clonotype was detected many times. The V call is TRBV27, the J call TRBJ2-4; weak D call: TRBD1 (6 bases). This CDR3 region has 14 residues. Looked up from germline, CDR1 is MNHEY and CDR2 is SMNVEV (reference sequence). V shed 8 bases and J shed 6 bases, with 17 bases lying between them. CDR3 in amino acids: CASALTGLGNIQYF. The DNA for the CDR3 is TGTGCCAGCGCTCTAACAGGGCTGGGAAACATTCAGTACTTC.

The CDR3 DNA reads TGCGCCAGCAGCTTTGGTCAAACGACAGGGGCCGAGGATGACTATGGCTACACCTTC. The encoded protein is CASSFGQTTGAEDDYGYTF. The V call is TRBV5-1, the J call TRBJ1-2, with 8 bases identical to TRBD1. Trimming removed 2 bases from V and 3 bases from J; junction bases left unmatched: 18. There are 19 residues in the CDR3. Germline CDR1 reads SGHRS; CDR2 reads YFSETQ.

This clonotype was seen only a few times. The rearrangement links TRBV28 to TRBJ1-1; 8 bases are shared with TRBD1. The germline V gene encodes CDR1 MDHEN and CDR2 SYDVKM. The V gene end was trimmed by 7 bases and the J gene end by 5 bases; junction bases not matched to a gene: 12. The CDR3 loop spans 15 amino acids. CDR3 in amino acids: CASTAVEDRETEAFF. CDR3 coding DNA: TGTGCCAGCACTGCAGTCGAGGACAGGGAGACTGAAGCTTTCTTT.

The rearrangement links TRBV15 to TRBJ2-5, with D unresolved. V gave up 1 base and J gave up 5 bases, with 11 bases separating them. CDR1 is LNHNV, CDR2 YYDKDF, per germline (reference sequence). This CDR3 is built from 14 residues. CDR3: CATSRASSTETQYF. The CDR3 nucleotides are TGTGCCACCAGCAGAGCGTCCTCTACTGAGACCCAGTACTTC.

Ten or more counts support this clonotype. The chain recombines TRBV6-7 with TRBJ1-2; weak D call: TRBD1 (6 bases). TRBV6-7 is an open reading frame whose function is uncertain. This CDR3 region has 16 residues. V shed 7 bases and J shed 4 bases, with 22 bases lying between them. The CDR3 loop reads CASIHGGWAAGYGYTF. For the CDR3, the DNA is TGTGCCAGCATCCATGGGGGCTGGGCGGCCGGCTATGGCTACACCTTC.

The chain carries TRBV12-3 or TRBV12-4 and TRBJ1-1, with unresolved D. Trimming stripped 2 bases from V and 2 bases from J, with 6 bases between. CDR3 size: 13 residues. CDR3 nucleotide sequence: TGTGCCAGCAGTTTAAACCATAACACTGAAGCTTTCTTT. Amino acids: CASSLNHNTEAFF.

The chain employs TRBV12-3 or TRBV12-4 and TRBJ1-1, with a tentative D call TRBD1 (5 bases). The CDR3 consists of 13 residues. Trimming removed 6 bases from V and 4 bases from J, with 12 bases in between. The CDR3 bases are TGTGCCAGCAGCCCCAGGGAGGGCACTGAAGCTTTCTTT. Translation: CASSPREGTEAFF.

This clonotype has a handful of counts. The J gene is TRBJ2-7, the V gene TRBV21-1; the table's TRBD1 call for D was not verified on the DNA. TRBV21-1 is an annotated pseudogene. The CDR3 has 11 residues. CDR3 bases: TGTGCCAGCAGCCCGGGACAACCTCTTTACTTC. Its protein product is CASSPGQPLYF.

Many counts were recorded for this clonotype. The chain combines TRBV7-6 with TRBJ2-7; 8 nucleotides match TRBD2. V was pared by 4 bases and J by 6 bases, with 11 bases of the junction left unmatched. CDR3 length: 15 residues. CDR1 and CDR2 from the germline V gene are SGHVS and FNYEAQ. CDR3 bases: TGTGCCAGCAGCTCAAGTCCGGGACTAGTCGGCGAGCAGTACTTC. It is translated as CASSSSPGLVGEQYF. Variable domain in full (rest from reference TRBV7-6 and TRBJ2-7): GAGVSQSPRYKVTKRGQDVALRCDPISGHVSLYWYRQALGQGPEFLTYFNYEAQQDKSGLPNDRFSAERPEGSISTLTIQRTEQRDSAMYRCASSSSPGLVGEQYFGPGTRLTVT.

This clonotype occurred a few times. The rearrangement uses TRBV27 and TRBJ2-1; no definite D call. The CDR3 loop spans 12 amino acids. The germline V and J ends were trimmed by 3 bases and 7 bases, with 7 bases remaining between them. Germline V gene data show CDR1 as MNHEY and CDR2 as SMNVEV (reference sequence). CDR3 amino acids: CASSLRINEQFF. CDR3 DNA: TGTGCCAGCAGTTTGCGAATAAATGAGCAGTTCTTC.

The count of this clonotype is one. A much bigger clone sits one base away, suggesting this may be a read error. The chain joins TRBV12-5 to TRBJ2-7, with TRBD1 matching 10 bases. Germline V gene sequence: CDR1 LGHNT, CDR2 FRNRAP. V was clipped by 7 bases and J by 5 bases; unmatched bases: 11. This CDR3 spans 15 amino acids. Written as DNA, the CDR3 is TGTGCTAGTGACCCAGGGAGACAGGGGGCCCACGAGCAGTACTTC. Protein product: CASDPGRQGAHEQYF.

This clonotype was seen more than once but under ten times. This chain connects TRBV6-1 to TRBJ2-1; 10 bases match TRBD2. Trimming took 1 base from V and 6 from J; bases not matched to a gene: 6. CDR1 is MNHNS and CDR2 is SASEGT in the germline V gene. CDR3 length: 16 residues. CDR3 coding DNA: TGTGCCAGCAGTGAAGAAGCGGGAGGGCCCGGCAATGAGCAGTTCTTC. This translates into CASSEEAGGPGNEQFF.

This clonotype was counted ten times or more. The V gene is TRBV20-1, the J gene TRBJ2-6, with unresolved D. Between the trimmed V and J ends, which lost 1 base and 3 bases, there was a span of 7 bases. The CDR3 covers 14 residues. Germline CDR1 is DFQATT and CDR2 is SNEGSKA (reference sequence). The CDR3 DNA follows: TGCAGTGCTAGAGCCGAATTTGGGGCCAACGTCCTGACTTTC. Amino acid sequence: CSARAEFGANVLTF.

V usage is TRBV12-3 or TRBV12-4 and J usage is TRBJ2-7; 8 bases agree with TRBD2. The CDR3 spans 16 residues. V trimming: 3 bases; J trimming: 3 bases; junction bases outside the gene matches: 10. CDR3 coding DNA: TGTGCCAGCAGTTTTGGTCCTAGCGGGCTAATCTACGAGCAGTACTTC. Translated: CASSFGPSGLIYEQYF.

V gene TRBV4-3 combines with J gene TRBJ2-7; the D gene could be TRBD1 or TRBD2 (6 bases each). This CDR3 contains 15 residues. Between the trimmed V and J ends, which lost 0 bases and 1 base, there was a span of 10 bases. Germline values: CDR1 LGHNA, CDR2 YSLEER. The CDR3 here is CASSQDRGRSYEQYF. CDR3 coding DNA: TGCGCCAGCAGCCAAGATAGGGGGAGGTCCTACGAGCAGTACTTC.

The V and J genes are TRBV6-1 and TRBJ1-4; D possibly corresponds to TRBD1 (5 bases). Trimming pared 7 bases from V and 3 bases from J, leaving 12 bases between. This CDR3 is 14 amino acids long. Germline V CDR1 and CDR2: MNHNS, SASEGT. The CDR3 coding sequence is TGTGCCAGCATTGGAGGGGTAGCTAATGAAAAACTGTTTTTT. The encoded protein is CASIGGVANEKLFF.

This clonotype occurred a few times. Germline and junction disagree at one end, which may indicate a read error. The rearrangement joins TRBV12-3 or TRBV12-4 to TRBJ2-1; 8 nucleotides agree with TRBD1. The CDR3 runs to 13 residues. Written as DNA, the CDR3 is TGTGCCAGCCGCCCCTGGGGGACAGGCCAACCCTACTTC. It yields the protein CASRPWGTGQPYF.

This clonotype came up a few times. V is TRBV29-1 and J is TRBJ2-2, with 7 bases aligning to TRBD1. CDR3 length: 13 amino acids. Trimming took 8 bases from V and 1 from J; bases not matched to a gene: 4. Germline loops: CDR1 SQVTM, CDR2 ANQGSEA. CDR3 in DNA: TGCAGCTTTTACAGGGGGAACACCGGGGAGCTGTTTTTT. This encodes CSFYRGNTGELFF.

This clonotype has a handful of counts. V is TRBV6-5 and J is TRBJ2-2; D is unclear. Trimming removed 8 bases from V and 1 base from J, with 11 bases in between. The CDR3 has 14 amino acids. Looked up from germline, CDR1 is MNHEY and CDR2 is SVGAGI. For the CDR3, the DNA is TGTGCCAGCTGCCGGTGGCAGAACACCGGGGAGCTGTTTTTT. Amino acid sequence: CASCRWQNTGELFF.

This clonotype was found a few times. This chain uses TRBV20-1 with TRBJ2-3, with 12 bases lining up with TRBD2. Losses at the gene ends were 3 bases for V and 2 bases for J; bases not matched to a gene: 6. Germline CDR1 is DFQATT and CDR2 is SNEGSKA (reference sequence). CDR3 size: 16 residues. The CDR3 sequence is CSASTSGRPTTDTQYF. For the CDR3, the DNA is TGCAGTGCTAGCACTAGCGGGAGGCCTACCACAGATACGCAGTATTTT.